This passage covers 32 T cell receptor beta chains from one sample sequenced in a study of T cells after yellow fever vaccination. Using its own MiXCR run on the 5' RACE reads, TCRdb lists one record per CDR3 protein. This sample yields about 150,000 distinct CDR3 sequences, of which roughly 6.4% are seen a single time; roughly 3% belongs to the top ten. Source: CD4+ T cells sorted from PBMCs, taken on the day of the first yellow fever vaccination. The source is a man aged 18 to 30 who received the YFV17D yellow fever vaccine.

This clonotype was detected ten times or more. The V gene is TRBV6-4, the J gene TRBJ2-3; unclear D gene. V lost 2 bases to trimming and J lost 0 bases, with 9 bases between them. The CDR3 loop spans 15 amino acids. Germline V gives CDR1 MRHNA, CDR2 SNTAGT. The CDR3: CASSDRPSSTDTQYF. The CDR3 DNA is TGTGCCAGCAGTGACCGGCCATCTAGCACAGATACGCAGTATTTT.

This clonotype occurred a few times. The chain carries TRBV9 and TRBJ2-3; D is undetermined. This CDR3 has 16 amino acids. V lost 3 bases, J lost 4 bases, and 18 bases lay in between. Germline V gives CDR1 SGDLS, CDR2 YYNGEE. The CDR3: CASSAPKGFSSDTQYF. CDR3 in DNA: TGTGCCAGCAGCGCACCGAAAGGGTTCTCGTCAGATACGCAGTATTTT. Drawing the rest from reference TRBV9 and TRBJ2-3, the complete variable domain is DSGVTQTPKHLITATGQRVTLRCSPRSGDLSVYWYQQSLDQGLQFLIQYYNGEERAKGNILERFSAQQFPDLHSELNLSSLELGDSALYFCASSAPKGFSSDTQYFGPGTRLTVL.

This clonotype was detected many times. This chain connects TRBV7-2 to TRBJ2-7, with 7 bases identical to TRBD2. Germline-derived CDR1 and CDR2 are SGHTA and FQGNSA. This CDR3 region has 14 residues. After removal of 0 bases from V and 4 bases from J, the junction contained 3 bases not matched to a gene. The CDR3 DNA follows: TGTGCCAGCAGCTTAGCATGGGGGGGTTACGAGCAGTACTTC. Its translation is CASSLAWGGYEQYF.

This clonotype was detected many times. CDR3 protein: CASIGLGGGDEQFF. As DNA, the CDR3 is TGTGCCAGTATCGGGTTGGGAGGGGGCGATGAGCAGTTCTTC. The J gene is TRBJ2-1, the V gene TRBV19; D might be TRBD1 or TRBD2, each matching 7 bases. Germline V gene lookup returns CDR1 LNHDA and CDR2 SQIVND (reference sequence). This CDR3 has 14 amino acids. The germline V and J ends were trimmed by 7 bases and 8 bases, with 18 bases remaining between them.

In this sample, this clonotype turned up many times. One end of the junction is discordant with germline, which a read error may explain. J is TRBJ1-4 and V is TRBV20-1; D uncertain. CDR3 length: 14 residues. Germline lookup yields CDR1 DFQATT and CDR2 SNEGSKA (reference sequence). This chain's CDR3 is CSARVVTTNEKLFF. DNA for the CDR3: TGCAGTGCTAGAGTGGTGACAACGAATGAAAAACTGTTTTTT.

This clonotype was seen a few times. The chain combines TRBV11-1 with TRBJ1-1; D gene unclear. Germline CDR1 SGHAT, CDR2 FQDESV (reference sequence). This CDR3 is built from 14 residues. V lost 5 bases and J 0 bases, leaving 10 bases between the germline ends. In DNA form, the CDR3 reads TGTGCCAGCAGCGCGTCAACGGTGAACACTGAAGCTTTCTTT. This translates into CASSASTVNTEAFF.

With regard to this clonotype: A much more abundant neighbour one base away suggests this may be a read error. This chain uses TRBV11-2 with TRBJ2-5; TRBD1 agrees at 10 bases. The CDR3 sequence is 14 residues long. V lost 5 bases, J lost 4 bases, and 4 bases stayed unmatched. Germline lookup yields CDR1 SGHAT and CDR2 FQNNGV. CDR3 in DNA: TGTGCCAGCAGCCCCGACAGGGGGCTAGAGACCCAGTACTTC. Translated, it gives CASSPDRGLETQYF.

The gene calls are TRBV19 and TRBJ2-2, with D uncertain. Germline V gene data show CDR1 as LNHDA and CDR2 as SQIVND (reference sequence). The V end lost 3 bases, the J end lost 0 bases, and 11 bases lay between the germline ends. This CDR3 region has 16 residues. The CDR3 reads CASSIHTATNTGELFF. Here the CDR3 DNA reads TGTGCCAGTAGTATTCATACGGCAACGAACACCGGGGAGCTGTTTTTT.

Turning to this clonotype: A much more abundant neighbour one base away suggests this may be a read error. The CDR3 loop is CASSQELTNTEASF. CDR3 nucleotide sequence: TGCGCCAGCAGCCAAGAACTTACGAACACTGAAGCTTCCTTT. The V gene is TRBV4-3, the J gene TRBJ1-1, with D hard to call. CDR1 LGHNA and CDR2 YSLEER come from the germline V gene. The CDR3 length is 14 residues.

CDR3 in DNA: TGTGCCAGCAGCTTAGTCGTAGGGCAGGGGGGCACTGAAGCTTTCTTT. Amino acids: CASSLVVGQGGTEAFF. V and J are TRBV7-9 and TRBJ1-1; 7 positions agree with TRBD1. Germline CDR1 reads SEHNR; CDR2 reads FQNEAQ (reference sequence). Losses at the gene ends were 1 base for V and 4 bases for J; bases not matched to a gene: 9. This CDR3 has 16 residues.

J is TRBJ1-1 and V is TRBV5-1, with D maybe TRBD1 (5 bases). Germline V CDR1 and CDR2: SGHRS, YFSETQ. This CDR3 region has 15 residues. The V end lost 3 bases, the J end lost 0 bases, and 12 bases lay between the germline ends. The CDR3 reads CASSSRGNMNTEAFF. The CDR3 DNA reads TGCGCCAGCAGCTCGCGGGGGAACATGAACACTGAAGCTTTCTTT.

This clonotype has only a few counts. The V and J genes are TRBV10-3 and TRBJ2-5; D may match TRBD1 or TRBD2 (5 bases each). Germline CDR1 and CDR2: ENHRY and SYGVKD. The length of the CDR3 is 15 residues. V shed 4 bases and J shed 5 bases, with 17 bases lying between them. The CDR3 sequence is CAISARGGGVETQYF. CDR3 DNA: TGTGCCATCAGTGCCCGGGGTGGGGGAGTGGAGACCCAGTACTTC.

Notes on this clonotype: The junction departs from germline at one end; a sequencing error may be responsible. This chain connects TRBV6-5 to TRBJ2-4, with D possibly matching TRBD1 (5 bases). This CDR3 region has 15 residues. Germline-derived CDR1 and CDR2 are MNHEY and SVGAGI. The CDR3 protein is CVSSYSLGVANIQYF. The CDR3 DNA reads TGTGTCAGCAGTTACTCGTTAGGGGTGGCAAACATTCAGTACTTC.

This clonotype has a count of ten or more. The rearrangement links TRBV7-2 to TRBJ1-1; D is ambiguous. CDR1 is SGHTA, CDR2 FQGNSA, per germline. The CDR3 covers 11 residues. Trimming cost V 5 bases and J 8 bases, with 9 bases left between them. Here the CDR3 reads CASSRGGEAFF. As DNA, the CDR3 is TGTGCCAGCAGCCGGGGAGGGGAAGCTTTCTTT.

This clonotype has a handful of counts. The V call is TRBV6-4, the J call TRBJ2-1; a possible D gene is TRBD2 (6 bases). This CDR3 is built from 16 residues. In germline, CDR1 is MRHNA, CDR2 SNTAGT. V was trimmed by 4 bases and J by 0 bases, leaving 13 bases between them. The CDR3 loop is CASSVTTSISYNEQFF. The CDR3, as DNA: TGTGCCAGCAGTGTCACGACTAGTATCTCCTACAATGAGCAGTTCTTC.

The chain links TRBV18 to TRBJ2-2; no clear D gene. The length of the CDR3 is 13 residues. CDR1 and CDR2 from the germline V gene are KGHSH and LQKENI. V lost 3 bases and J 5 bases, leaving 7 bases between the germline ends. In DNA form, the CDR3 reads TGTGCCAGCTCACCGACTCTTACCGGGGAGCTGTTTTTT. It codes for CASSPTLTGELFF.

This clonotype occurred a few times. The CDR3 sequence: CASSPEGQAWTDTQYF. In nucleotides, the CDR3 is TGTGCCAGCTCACCAGAAGGACAGGCTTGGACAGATACGCAGTATTTT. The chain carries TRBV18 and TRBJ2-3, with TRBD1 matching over 7 bases. V lost 2 bases and J lost 3; bases outside the gene matches: 8. The CDR3 is 16 residues long. Looked up from germline, CDR1 is KGHSH and CDR2 is LQKENI.

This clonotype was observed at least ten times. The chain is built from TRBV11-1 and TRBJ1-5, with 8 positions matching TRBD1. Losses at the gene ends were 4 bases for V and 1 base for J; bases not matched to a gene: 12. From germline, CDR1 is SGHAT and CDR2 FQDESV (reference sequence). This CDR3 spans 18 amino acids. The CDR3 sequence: CASSSVPRGQRSNQPQHF. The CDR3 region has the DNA TGTGCCAGCAGCTCTGTCCCCAGGGGGCAACGGAGCAATCAGCCCCAGCATTTT.

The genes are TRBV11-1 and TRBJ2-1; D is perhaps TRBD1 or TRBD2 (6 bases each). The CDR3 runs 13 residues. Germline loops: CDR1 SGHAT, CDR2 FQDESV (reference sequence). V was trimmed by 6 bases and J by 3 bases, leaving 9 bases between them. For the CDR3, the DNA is TGTGCCAGCAGTAAGGGGGGCTACAATGAGCAGTTCTTC. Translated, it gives CASSKGGYNEQFF.

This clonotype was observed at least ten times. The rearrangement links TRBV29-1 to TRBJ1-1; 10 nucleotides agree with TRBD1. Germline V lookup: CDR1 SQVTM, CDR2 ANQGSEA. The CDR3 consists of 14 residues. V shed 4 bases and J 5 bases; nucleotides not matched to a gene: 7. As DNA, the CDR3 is TGCAGCGTTGTCGACAGGGGGCAAGGAACTGAAGCTTTCTTT. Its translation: CSVVDRGQGTEAFF.

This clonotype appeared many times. CDR3 sequence (DNA): TGTGCCAGCAGCGGACCCGGGACAGGGAGGTCCTACGAGCAGTACGTC. As protein: CASSGPGTGRSYEQYV. The rearrangement joins TRBV6-6 to TRBJ2-7; 9 bases are shared with TRBD1. The germline V gene has CDR1 MNHNY and CDR2 SVGAGI (reference sequence). The CDR3 extends over 16 amino acids. Trimming removed 6 bases from V and 1 base from J; junction bases left unmatched: 10.

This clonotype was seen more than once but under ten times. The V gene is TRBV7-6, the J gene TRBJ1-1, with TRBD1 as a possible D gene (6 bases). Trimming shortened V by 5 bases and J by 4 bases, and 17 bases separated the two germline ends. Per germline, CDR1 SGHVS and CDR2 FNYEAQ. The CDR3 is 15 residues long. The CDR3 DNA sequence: TGTGCCAGCAGCACATATAGGGGGGGTAGCACTGAAGCTTTCTTT. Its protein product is CASSTYRGGSTEAFF.

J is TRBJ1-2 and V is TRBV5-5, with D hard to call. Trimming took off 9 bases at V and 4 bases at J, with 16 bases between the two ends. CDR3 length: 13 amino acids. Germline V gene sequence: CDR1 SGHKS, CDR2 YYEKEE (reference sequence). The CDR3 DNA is TGTGCCATCGGCCCTGGGCCGCTCTATGGCTACACCTTC. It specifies CAIGPGPLYGYTF.

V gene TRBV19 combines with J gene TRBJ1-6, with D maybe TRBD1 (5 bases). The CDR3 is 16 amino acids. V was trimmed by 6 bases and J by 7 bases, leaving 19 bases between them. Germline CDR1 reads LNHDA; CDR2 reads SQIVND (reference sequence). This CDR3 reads CASRLMQGTGNSPLHF. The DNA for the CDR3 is TGTGCCAGTAGGCTTATGCAGGGCACGGGAAATTCACCCCTCCACTTT.

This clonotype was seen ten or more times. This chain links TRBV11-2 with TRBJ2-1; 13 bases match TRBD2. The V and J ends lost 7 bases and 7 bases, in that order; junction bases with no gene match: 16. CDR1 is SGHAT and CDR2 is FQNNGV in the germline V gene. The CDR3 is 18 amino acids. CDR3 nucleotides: TGTGCCAGCACGACCCCTTATGGGGGACTAGCGGGGTTTAATGAGCAGTTCTTC. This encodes CASTTPYGGLAGFNEQFF.

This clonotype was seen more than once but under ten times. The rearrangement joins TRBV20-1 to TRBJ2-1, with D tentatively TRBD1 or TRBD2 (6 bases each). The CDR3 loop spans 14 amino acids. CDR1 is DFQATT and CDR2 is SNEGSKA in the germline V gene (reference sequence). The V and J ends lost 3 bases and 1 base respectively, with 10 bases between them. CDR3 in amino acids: CSASGGLSYNEQFF. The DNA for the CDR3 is TGCAGTGCTAGCGGGGGCCTATCCTACAATGAGCAGTTCTTC.

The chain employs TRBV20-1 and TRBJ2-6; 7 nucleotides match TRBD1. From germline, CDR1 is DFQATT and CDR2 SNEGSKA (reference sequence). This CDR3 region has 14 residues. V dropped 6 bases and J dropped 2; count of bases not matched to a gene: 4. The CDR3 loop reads CSAGQGAGANVLTF. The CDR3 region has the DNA TGCAGTGCGGGGCAGGGGGCTGGGGCCAACGTCCTGACTTTC.

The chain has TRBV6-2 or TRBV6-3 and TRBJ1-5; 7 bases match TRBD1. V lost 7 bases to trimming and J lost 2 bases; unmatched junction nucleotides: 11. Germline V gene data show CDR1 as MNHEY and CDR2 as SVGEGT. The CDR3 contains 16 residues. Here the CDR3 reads CASNRPRTGGNQPQHF. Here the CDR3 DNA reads TGTGCCAGCAACCGACCTCGAACAGGGGGCAATCAGCCCCAGCATTTT.

CDR3 loop: CASSLSAQQNYEQYF. The CDR3 DNA reads as TGTGCCAGCAGCTTATCTGCACAGCAAAACTACGAGCAGTACTTC. V gene TRBV11-2 combines with J gene TRBJ2-7, with D unresolved. V was cut by 2 bases and J by 3 bases, with 14 bases left in between. Germline V gives CDR1 SGHAT, CDR2 FQNNGV. The CDR3 totals 15 residues.

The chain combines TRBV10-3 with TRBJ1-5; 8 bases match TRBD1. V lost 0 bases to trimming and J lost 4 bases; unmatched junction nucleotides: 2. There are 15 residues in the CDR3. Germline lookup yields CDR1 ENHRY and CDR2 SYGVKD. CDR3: CAISESDRENQPQHF. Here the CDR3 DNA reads TGTGCCATCAGTGAGTCGGACAGGGAAAATCAGCCCCAGCATTTT.

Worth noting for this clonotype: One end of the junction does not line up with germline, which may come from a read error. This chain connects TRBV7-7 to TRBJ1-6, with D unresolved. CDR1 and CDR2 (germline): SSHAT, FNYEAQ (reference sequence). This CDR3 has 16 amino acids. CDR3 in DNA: TGTGCTAGCAGCTTTCGCCGGGTCCGGGGTACCTCACCCCTCCACTTT. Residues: CASSFRRVRGTSPLHF.

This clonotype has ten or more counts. The CDR3 DNA sequence: TGCAGCCACAATAATTCACCCCTCCACTTT. Translating it yields CSHNNSPLHF. The rearrangement links TRBV29-1 to TRBJ1-6; D call uncertain. Germline V gene sequence: CDR1 SQVTM, CDR2 ANQGSEA. V shed 8 bases and J shed 5 bases, with 4 bases lying between them. The CDR3 consists of 10 residues.